The 19 T cell receptor beta chains given below trace back to one sample, sequenced in a study of tumor and adjacent non-tumor tissue in lung cancer listed by TCRdb under 2018. Library prep was done by multiplex PCR. This sample was sequenced with an Illumina HiSeq 2500. TCRbeta libraries were constructed through three rounds of nested PCR with primers (Table S4) according to protocols modified from ARM-PCR. TCRdb trimmed public reads at Q25 via fastp, called clones via MiXCR and kept in-frame beta chains. Each record represents a unique CDR3 protein, reported with the most common genes and DNA among its rows. This sample holds 55,000 to 70,000 distinct CDR3 sequences; 60% were observed only once. Just over 20% of the sample rests with the top ten. RNA was isolated from bulk, unsorted tissue, and RNA quality was assessed with a NanoDrop ND-1000 and an Agilent 2100. The sample was lung tumor tissue. These receptors were obtained from a man aged 45 to 65 with non-small cell lung cancer.

In regard to this clonotype: A read error may explain this, as a much larger clone is one base away. This chain connects TRBV7-9 to TRBJ2-3, with 8 bases aligning to TRBD1. The length of the CDR3 is 15 residues. CDR1 SEHNR and CDR2 FQNEAQ come from the germline V gene (reference sequence). The CDR3 loop reads CASSGTGSGTDAQYF. The CDR3 bases are TGTGCCAGCAGCGGGACAGGCTCTGGCACAGATGCGCAGTATTTT.

A word on this clonotype: The conserved phenylalanine or tryptophan is not found at the CDR3 terminus, so this likely reflects a read error. This chain joins TRBV11-1 and TRBJ2-7; a weak D match, TRBD1 (5 bases). The CDR3 is 13 amino acids. Germline V gives CDR1 SGHAT, CDR2 FQDESV (reference sequence). The CDR3 protein is CARSLRGTYEQYS. DNA for the CDR3: TGTGCCAGGAGCTTAAGGGGCACCTACGAGCAGTACTCT.

On this clonotype: In this CDR3 the conserved last residue, phenylalanine or tryptophan, is missing, so a read error is likely. J is TRBJ2-1 and V is TRBV11-2, with a weak D call TRBD1 (5 bases). V lost 6 bases, J lost 3 bases, and 12 bases lay in between. CDR3 length equals 14 residues. CDR1 SGHAT and CDR2 FQNNGV come from the germline V gene. The CDR3 loop is CASRLAGLYNEQFL. The CDR3, as DNA: TGTGCCAGCAGGCTCGCAGGGCTCTACAATGAGCAGTTCCTC.

This clonotype was picked up many times. This chain uses TRBV30 with TRBJ1-5, with D hard to call. This CDR3 region has 14 residues. Germline V gene data show CDR1 as GTSNPN and CDR2 as SVGIG (reference sequence). The V gene lost 0 bases and the J gene lost 11 bases, with 17 bases spanning the gap. CDR3 protein: CAWSVSFRPGAQHF. The CDR3 DNA reads as TGTGCCTGGAGTGTAAGTTTCAGACCCGGGGCCCAGCATTTT.

The chain carries TRBV20-1 and TRBJ1-3; TRBD1 might be the D (5 bases). V shed 7 bases and J shed 1 base, with 14 bases lying between them. The CDR3 runs to 14 residues. CDR1 is DFQATT, CDR2 SNEGSKA, per germline (reference sequence). CDR3 bases: TGCAGTGGCCCGGGACCGATGTCTGGAAACACCATATATTTT. Amino acid sequence: CSGPGPMSGNTIYF.

The V gene is TRBV5-1, the J gene TRBJ2-3; D may match TRBD1 or TRBD2 (5 bases each). Trimming took off 0 bases at V and 2 bases at J, with 7 bases between the two ends. The CDR3 covers 14 residues. The germline CDR1 and CDR2 sequences are SGHRS and YFSETQ. This CDR3 reads CASSLGDHTDTQYF. In nucleotides, the CDR3 is TGCGCCAGCAGCTTGGGGGACCACACAGATACGCAGTATTTT.

This clonotype was counted a single time. A clone one base away is much larger, so this may be a read error. The V gene is TRBV4-1, the J gene TRBJ2-2; D is possibly TRBD1 (6 bases). CDR3 length: 15 residues. From germline, CDR1 is MGHRA and CDR2 YSYEKL. DNA for the CDR3: TGCGCCAGCAGCCAAGATAGGCCAATTGTAGGGGGGCTGTTTTTT. Amino acids: CASSQDRPIVGGLFF.

Of note for this clonotype: A much larger clone sits a single nucleotide away, making a read error possible. The chain is built from TRBV7-6 and TRBJ2-2; D unclear. Germline V gene sequence: CDR1 SGHVS, CDR2 FNYEAQ. This CDR3 region has 14 residues. In DNA form, the CDR3 reads TGTGCCAACAGCTTTGGCCCTTCTCCCGGGGAGCTGTTTTTT. Translating it yields CANSFGPSPGELFF.

This clonotype came up many times. V usage is TRBV6-5 and J usage is TRBJ1-4; 8 bases map to TRBD1. The J segment lost 3 bases and the V segment lost 5 bases, leaving 5 bases of the junction unmatched. Looked up from germline, CDR1 is MNHEY and CDR2 is SVGAGI. The CDR3 extends over 15 amino acids. CDR3 bases: TGTGCCAGCAGTAGGCGACAGGGGTCTAATGAAAAACTGTTTTTT. It encodes CASSRRQGSNEKLFF.

This clonotype was recorded a few times. A much larger clone lies a single base off, so this may be a read error. The rearrangement links TRBV7-9 to TRBJ2-5; possibly TRBD2 for D (6 bases). Trimming took 5 bases from V and 2 from J, leaving 15 bases between them. Germline CDR1 is SEHNR and CDR2 is FQNEAQ (reference sequence). This CDR3 contains 15 residues. The CDR3 DNA follows: TGTGCCAGCAGCCTCTGGAACCTAGCGCAAGAGACCCAGTACTTC. This codes for CASSLWNLAQETQYF.

Of note for this clonotype: This could be a read error, since a much larger clone is one nucleotide away. Here the CDR3 DNA reads TGTGCCAGCACCGGGTACTTCAACACCGGGGAGCTGTTTTTT. This codes for CASTGYFNTGELFF. The chain joins TRBV5-6 to TRBJ2-2; no clear D gene. With 6 bases removed from V and 2 bases from J, the gap between germline ends came to 11 bases. This CDR3 contains 14 residues. Germline lookup yields CDR1 SGHDT and CDR2 YYEEEE.

With regard to this clonotype: This may be a read error, as it is one base from a much larger clone. The chain uses TRBV6-6 and TRBJ2-3; D assignment may be TRBD1 or TRBD2 (5 bases each). The germline V gene has CDR1 MNHNY and CDR2 SVGAGI (reference sequence). The CDR3 is 12 amino acids. CDR3 loop: CASSYSGDMQYF. CDR3 DNA sequence: TGTGCCAGCAGTTACTCGGGGGATATGCAGTATTTT.

This clonotype turned up a few times. The chain's CDR3 is CASAGSGGVEQFF. In nucleotides, the CDR3 is TGCGCCAGCGCAGGTAGCGGGGGTGTCGAGCAGTTCTTC. The rearrangement joins TRBV5-1 to TRBJ2-1; 9 nucleotides agree with TRBD2. The J segment lost 10 bases and the V segment lost 7 bases, leaving 9 bases of the junction unmatched. The CDR3 spans 13 residues. Germline V CDR1 and CDR2: SGHRS, YFSETQ. Full variable domain (rest looked up from reference TRBV5-1 and TRBJ2-1): KAGVTQTPRYLIKTRGQQVTLSCSPISGHRSVSWYQQTPGQGLQFLFEYFSETQRNKGNFPGRFSGRQFSNSRSEMNVSTLELGDSALYLCASAGSGGVEQFFGPGTRLTVL.

A word on this clonotype: A read error is likely, as this CDR3 ends without the conserved phenylalanine or tryptophan. No DNA is shown, since the ends of the CDR3 on it are uncertain; the CDR3 is the one TCRdb lists. The rearrangement uses TRBV5-5 and TRBJ1-1. Germline V gene data show CDR1 as SGHKS and CDR2 as YYEKEE (reference sequence). The length of the CDR3 is 16 amino acids, counting both ends. CDR3 sequence reads: CASSLISDGWDTESFS.

This clonotype came up many times. The V gene is TRBV5-6, the J gene TRBJ1-3, with a weak D call TRBD1 (6 bases). Germline CDR1 reads SGHDT; CDR2 reads YYEEEE. Trimming left V 2 bases short and J 8 bases short, with 14 bases between. The CDR3 is 14 residues long. CDR3 region: CASSFPTGSDTIYF. In nucleotides, the CDR3 is TGTGCCAGCAGCTTTCCAACAGGGTCGGACACCATATATTTT.

Worth noting for this clonotype: A much larger clone lies one base from this, so it may be a read error. The chain recombines TRBV6-1 with TRBJ2-2; weak D call: TRBD1 (6 bases). V lost 5 bases to trimming and J lost 6 bases, with 22 bases between them. This CDR3 is 17 amino acids long. Germline loops: CDR1 MNHNS, CDR2 SASEGT. CDR3 sequence reads: CASSKSWDNRVPGELFF. DNA for the CDR3: TGTGCCAGCAGTAAGAGCTGGGACAACAGGGTCCCCGGGGAGCTGTTTTTT.

About this clonotype: This may arise from a read error, as a much more abundant clone is one base away. The rearrangement joins TRBV5-6 to TRBJ1-2; no reliable D call. This CDR3 is 11 amino acids long. Trimming removed 0 bases at V and 8 bases at J, with 5 bases between. The germline CDR1 and CDR2 sequences are SGHDT and YYEEEE. For the CDR3, the DNA is TGTGCCAGCAGCTTGGACAAGGGCTACACCTTC. Protein: CASSLDKGYTF.

This chain joins TRBV7-2 and TRBJ1-5; 8 bases match TRBD2. The J call is doubtful: the DNA matches TRBJ2-3 better. Germline CDR1 reads SGHTA; CDR2 reads FQGNSA. The length of the CDR3 is 14 residues. CDR3 sequence: CASSPMAGGQPQYF. The DNA for the CDR3 is TGTGCCAGCAGCCCTATGGCGGGGGGTCAGCCCCAGTATTTT.

This clonotype was counted many times. This chain links TRBV2 with TRBJ2-1, with a tentative D call TRBD1 (6 bases). This CDR3 comprises 16 residues. Trimming removed 6 bases from V and 0 bases from J, with 15 bases in between. Germline V gene lookup returns CDR1 SNHLY and CDR2 FYNNEI. CDR3 region: CASSGRTDSSYNEQFF. The CDR3 DNA sequence: TGTGCCAGCAGCGGAAGGACAGATAGCTCCTACAATGAGCAGTTCTTC. Using reference TRBV2 and TRBJ2-1 for the parts outside the CDR3, the full variable domain is EPEVTQTPSHQVTQMGQEVILRCVPISNHLYFYWYRQILGQKVEFLVSFYNNEISEKSEIFDDQFSVERPDGSNFTLKIRSTKLEDSAMYFCASSGRTDSSYNEQFFGPGTRLTVL.